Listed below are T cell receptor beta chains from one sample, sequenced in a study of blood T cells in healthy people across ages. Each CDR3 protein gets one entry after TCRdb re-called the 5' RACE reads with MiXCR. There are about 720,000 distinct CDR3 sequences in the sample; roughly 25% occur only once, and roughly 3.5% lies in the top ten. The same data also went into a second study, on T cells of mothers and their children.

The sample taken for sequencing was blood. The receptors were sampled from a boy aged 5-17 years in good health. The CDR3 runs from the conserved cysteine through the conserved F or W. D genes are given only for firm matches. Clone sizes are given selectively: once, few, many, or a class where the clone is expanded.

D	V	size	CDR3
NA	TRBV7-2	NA	CASSTSGMWGPEDTQYF
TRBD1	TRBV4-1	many	CASSQTPGQASTNEKLFF
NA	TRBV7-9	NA	CASSPRSGPGANVLTF
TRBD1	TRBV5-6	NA	CASSRRTGINQPQHF
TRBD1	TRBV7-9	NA	CASSLPGTANYGYTF
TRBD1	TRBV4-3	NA	CASSQDHRGDEQYF
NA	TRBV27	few	CASRMQGWRGYTF
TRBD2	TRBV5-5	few	CASSLAGGVSNEQFF
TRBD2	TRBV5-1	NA	CASSLRSGSLYEQYF
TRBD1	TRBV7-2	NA	CASSSLGQGTTEAFF
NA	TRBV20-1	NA	CSANRRGTGELFF
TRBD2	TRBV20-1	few	CSAPGTTSPGSYNEQFF
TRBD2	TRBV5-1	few	CASSGAGLTYEQYF
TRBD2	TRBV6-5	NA	CASSGRLAGVISYNEQFF
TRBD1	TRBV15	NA	CATSSYGTGVWETQYF
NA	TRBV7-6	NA	CASSLGPETSYNEQFF
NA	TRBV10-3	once	CAISVASYNEQFF
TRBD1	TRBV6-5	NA	CASSPGTVEYNEQLF
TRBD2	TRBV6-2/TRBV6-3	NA	CASSRSSGKGAGELFF
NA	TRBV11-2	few	CASSLGANPYNEQFF
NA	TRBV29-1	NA	CGSGGRLSGELFF
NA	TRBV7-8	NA	CASSLNPGTRRNTIYF
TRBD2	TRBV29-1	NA	CSAGTRLGDEQFF
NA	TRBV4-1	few	CASSQDPGTPNEQYF
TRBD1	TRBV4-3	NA	CASSQDPRYRGTGNRWETQYF
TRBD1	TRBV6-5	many	CASSYSPGGHQPQHF
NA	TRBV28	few	CASSNSLGTPGTQYF
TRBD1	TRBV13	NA	CASSYGDRGSYEQYF
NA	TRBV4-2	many	CASSQEQGVSKNIQYF
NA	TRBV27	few	CASSEPGETQYF
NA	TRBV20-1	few	CSAFILYGYTF